This TCR beta chain was profiled in a study of blood T cell repertoires in COVID-19. Method: immunoSEQ multiplex PCR; TCRdb's copy keeps in-frame clones and lacks some. The sample comprises about 200,000 clones, roughly 89% of which are singletons, and around 2.2% rests with the top ten. The CDR3 sequence is 18 residues long. The ends lost 8 bases at V and 2 bases at J; junction bases unmatched: 16. Germline-derived CDR1 and CDR2 are LNHDA and SQIVND (reference sequence). Material for sequencing was peripheral blood. The chain recombines TRBV19 with TRBJ1-5; 9 positions agree with TRBD1. The sequence derives from a man aged 25 to 40 who had recovered from COVID-19. CDR3 sequence reads: CASSDLSGQGYGNQPQHF. The CDR3 DNA is TGTGCCAGTTCCGATCTATCGGGACAGGGTTATGGCAATCAGCCCCAGCATTTT.